The sequence of this T cell receptor beta chain was determined in a study of technical replicates of blood from a few donors. CDR1 and CDR2 from the germline V gene are GTSNPN and SVGIG (reference sequence). The V segment lost 2 bases and the J segment 5 bases; nucleotides outside the gene matches: 8. CDR3 size: 15 residues. This clone is a singleton in its sample. Some clones are missing from TCRdb's copy, which holds only in-frame ones; the method was immunoSEQ multiplex PCR. The sample consists of under 100,000 clones, 65% to 90% of them appearing once. The chain links TRBV30 to TRBJ2-1, with 8 bases identical to TRBD2. The receptor was isolated from a human donor in good health. Some clones in this sample may be carry-over from other donors' samples. Sequences were obtained from PBMCs. The CDR3 here is CAWSPASGSDNEQFF. As DNA, the CDR3 is TGTGCCTGGAGTCCGGCTAGCGGGTCCGACAATGAGCAGTTCTTC.